Listed here are 22 T cell receptor beta chains from one sample, sequenced in a study of blood T cell repertoires in COVID-19. The assay was immunoSEQ multiplex PCR, and TCRdb's table has in-frame clones only and misses some. The table records more than 150,000 clones, more than 75% of them present only once. The sequenced sample was peripheral blood. The receptors derive from a man aged 60 to 69 with COVID-19, enrolled during active disease.

The rearrangement joins TRBV5-1 to TRBJ2-1, with D tentatively TRBD2 (5 bases). The CDR3 length is 14 residues. Per germline, CDR1 SGHRS and CDR2 YFSETQ. Trimming removed 0 bases from V and 7 bases from J, with 11 bases in between. CDR3 bases: TGCGCCAGCAGCTTGGCGGGGAATCTAAATGAGCAGTTCTTC. It yields the protein CASSLAGNLNEQFF.

V and J are TRBV4-2 and TRBJ1-3, with no clear D. The CDR3 contains 16 residues. The germline V and J ends were trimmed by 5 bases and 4 bases, with 18 bases remaining between them. Germline CDR1 reads LGHNA; CDR2 reads YNFKEQ. The CDR3 DNA follows: TGTGCCAGCAGCGAGGGTCAGGCCGCCGGGGGAAACACCATATATTTT. It codes for CASSEGQAAGGNTIYF.

This clone has just a few counts. The chain links TRBV30 to TRBJ1-2, with D maybe TRBD1 (5 bases). CDR3 length: 13 residues. Germline assignment: CDR1 GTSNPN and CDR2 SVGIG (reference sequence). The V end was cut by 3 bases, the J end by 8 bases, with 16 bases between. The CDR3 DNA follows: TGTGCCTGGAGGAACAGGAAGGTCGGAGGCTACACCTTC. Translation: CAWRNRKVGGYTF.

V and J are TRBV24-1 and TRBJ2-2; 15 nucleotides match TRBD2. Germline V gene sequence: CDR1 KGHDR, CDR2 SFDVKD. The trim removed 3 bases at V and 7 bases at J, leaving 14 bases unmatched. This CDR3 is built from 20 residues. The CDR3 region is CATSDGTSGLAGGLHGELFF. The CDR3 region has the DNA TGTGCCACCAGTGATGGGACTTCCGGACTAGCGGGGGGGCTACACGGGGAGCTGTTTTTT.

The J gene is TRBJ1-2, the V gene TRBV28, with TRBD1 as a possible D gene (5 bases). The CDR3 loop spans 16 amino acids. V lost 1 base and J 4 bases, leaving 16 bases between the germline ends. Germline loops: CDR1 MDHEN, CDR2 SYDVKM. The CDR3 spells CASSLLAQGDSYGYTF. The CDR3 DNA reads TGTGCCAGCAGTTTATTGGCGCAGGGCGACAGCTATGGCTACACCTTC.

This clone was detected once. The chain combines TRBV11-2 with TRBJ2-7, with D possibly being TRBD1 (6 bases). Germline values: CDR1 SGHAT, CDR2 FQNNGV. Trimming pared 5 bases from V and 1 base from J, leaving 12 bases between. This CDR3 has 14 amino acids. The CDR3 sequence: CASSTRQDSYEQYF. CDR3 bases: TGTGCCAGCAGCACCCGACAGGATTCCTACGAGCAGTACTTC.

This rearrangement joins TRBV9 to TRBJ1-1; D remains unclear. The CDR3 loop spans 13 amino acids. Germline V CDR1 and CDR2: SGDLS, YYNGEE. Trimming left V 5 bases short and J 4 bases short, with 12 bases between. CDR3 bases: TGTGCCAGCAGACTGTCCGAGAGCACTGAAGCTTTCTTT. Protein sequence: CASRLSESTEAFF.

J is TRBJ2-3 and V is TRBV19, with TRBD1 identical over 7 bases. The CDR3 loop spans 15 amino acids. The ends lost 9 bases at V and 4 bases at J; junction bases unmatched: 13. Germline V gene lookup returns CDR1 LNHDA and CDR2 SQIVND (reference sequence). CDR3 nucleotide sequence: TGTGCCAGCAAAGTCAGGGGGATGGGCGCAGATACGCAGTATTTT. Translating gives CASKVRGMGADTQYF.

The V call is TRBV6-5, the J call TRBJ2-7, with TRBD1 matching 9 bases. The CDR3 runs 14 residues. Unmatched junction bases numbered 5, after V lost 8 bases and J lost 0 bases. CDR1 and CDR2 (germline): MNHEY, SVGAGI. CDR3 residues: CASLRTGASYEQYF. In DNA form, the CDR3 reads TGTGCCAGCTTACGGACAGGGGCCTCCTACGAGCAGTACTTC.

The chain couples TRBV29-1 to TRBJ1-3; D is uncertain. The CDR3 contains 14 residues. CDR1 SQVTM and CDR2 ANQGSEA come from the germline V gene. With 2 bases removed from V and 0 bases from J, the gap between germline ends came to 8 bases. CDR3 protein: CSVEPESSGNTIYF. The CDR3 nucleotides read TGCAGCGTTGAACCCGAGAGCTCTGGAAACACCATATATTTT.

This clone was seen more than once but under ten times. The rearrangement links TRBV7-2 to TRBJ2-3, with 8 bases identical to TRBD2. Per the germline V gene, CDR1 is SGHTA and CDR2 is FQGNSA. V shed 3 bases and J 1 base; nucleotides not matched to a gene: 6. The CDR3 extends over 16 amino acids. DNA for the CDR3: TGTGCCAGCAGCTTCAACCCGACTAGCGGCACAGATACGCAGTATTTT. Translation gives CASSFNPTSGTDTQYF.

This chain connects TRBV6-2 or TRBV6-3 to TRBJ2-5, with D perhaps matching TRBD1 (6 bases). Per the germline V gene, CDR1 is MNHEY and CDR2 is SVGEGT. This CDR3 has 14 residues. V dropped 0 bases and J dropped 4 bases, with 9 bases sitting between them. The CDR3 DNA reads as TGTGCCAGCAGTTACTCGGGACATGGAGAGACCCAGTACTTC. Protein: CASSYSGHGETQYF.

The chain has TRBV5-5 and TRBJ2-4; 8 bases are shared with TRBD1. From germline, CDR1 is SGHKS and CDR2 YYEKEE (reference sequence). Trimming removed 3 bases from V and 7 bases from J; junction bases left unmatched: 6. This CDR3 has 14 amino acids. The CDR3 sequence is CASSSGGSVNIQYF. The CDR3 DNA reads as TGTGCCAGCAGCTCAGGGGGCTCAGTGAACATTCAGTACTTC.

The chain combines TRBV6-5 with TRBJ2-1, with 13 bases matching TRBD2. Germline V gives CDR1 MNHEY, CDR2 SVGAGI. This CDR3 spans 14 amino acids. J was trimmed by 9 bases and V by 10 bases; bases with no gene match: 9. The CDR3 DNA is TGTGCCACCTTTGGACTAGCGGGGGTCCGTGAGCAGTTCTTC. Encoded protein: CATFGLAGVREQFF.

The chain links TRBV6-5 to TRBJ1-5; 9 positions agree with TRBD1. The CDR3 extends over 13 amino acids. Germline loops: CDR1 MNHEY, CDR2 SVGAGI. With 10 bases clipped from V and 6 bases from J, the junction kept 7 bases outside the gene matches. CDR3 sequence (DNA): TGTGCCACCCTAACAGGGGGCGGTCAGCCCCAGCATTTT. Its translation: CATLTGGGQPQHF.

The chain is built from TRBV2 and TRBJ2-1, with 11 bases fitting TRBD1. The length of the CDR3 is 12 residues. V lost 10 bases to trimming and J lost 8 bases; unmatched junction nucleotides: 4. CDR1 is SNHLY and CDR2 is FYNNEI in the germline V gene. The CDR3 bases are TGTGCCACCAGGGACAGGGGGGATGAGCAGTTCTTC. Amino acid sequence: CATRDRGDEQFF. The whole variable domain, filled in from reference TRBV2 and TRBJ2-1, reads EPEVTQTPSHQVTQMGQEVILRCVPISNHLYFYWYRQILGQKVEFLVSFYNNEISEKSEIFDDQFSVERPDGSNFTLKIRSTKLEDSAMYFCATRDRGDEQFFGPGTRLTVL.

The chain joins TRBV24-1 to TRBJ2-5; TRBD1 might be the D (6 bases). The germline CDR1 and CDR2 sequences are KGHDR and SFDVKD. The CDR3 loop spans 15 amino acids. V was clipped by 3 bases and J by 1 base, with 11 bases between them. As DNA, the CDR3 is TGTGCCACCAGTGATAACAGGGTCCCCCAAGAGACCCAGTACTTC. Its translation is CATSDNRVPQETQYF.

This chain links TRBV6-2 or TRBV6-3 with TRBJ1-2; no definite D call. Germline V CDR1 and CDR2: MNHEY, SVGEGT. V was shortened by 4 bases and J by 5 bases, with 8 bases between the two germline ends. This CDR3 region has 12 residues. CDR3 in DNA: TGTGCCAGCAGTTCGCGCGAGTATGGCTACACCTTC. This encodes CASSSREYGYTF.

This clone appeared a few times. V is TRBV6-5 and J is TRBJ2-7; 11 bases map to TRBD1. The CDR3 loop spans 15 amino acids. J gave up 7 bases and V 2 bases, and 7 bases lay outside the gene matches. Germline V CDR1 and CDR2: MNHEY, SVGAGI. The CDR3 spells CASSYRTGGSWEQYF. The CDR3 nucleotides read TGTGCCAGCAGTTACCGGACAGGGGGCTCGTGGGAGCAGTACTTC.

The rearrangement uses TRBV11-3 and TRBJ1-5; 9 positions agree with TRBD1. V was clipped by 5 bases and J by 5 bases; unmatched bases: 7. The germline gives CDR1 SGHNT, CDR2 YENEEA. The CDR3 sequence is 15 residues long. CDR3 DNA sequence: TGTGCCAGCAGCCGCACAGGGGGCAGGGATCAGCCCCAGCATTTT. This sequence encodes CASSRTGGRDQPQHF.

The chain uses TRBV7-2 and TRBJ1-1; the D is unclear. The CDR3 consists of 14 residues. Trimming pared 5 bases from V and 0 bases from J, leaving 10 bases between. CDR1 and CDR2 (germline): SGHTA, FQGNSA. The CDR3 here is CASSGTTVNTEAFF. The CDR3 coding sequence is TGTGCCAGCAGCGGTACCACAGTGAACACTGAAGCTTTCTTT.

The V call is TRBV5-4, the J call TRBJ2-5; perhaps TRBD2 as D (6 bases). V lost 0 bases, J lost 2 bases, and 17 bases lay in between. Germline V lookup: CDR1 SGHNT, CDR2 YYREEE (reference sequence). The CDR3 is made up of 17 amino acids. CDR3 in amino acids: CASSLAVLSGFQETQYF. For the CDR3, the DNA is TGTGCCAGCAGCTTGGCCGTTTTAAGCGGGTTTCAAGAGACCCAGTACTTC.